These 21 T cell receptor beta chains were all obtained from the same sample, sequenced in a study of shared clonotypes between healthy human individuals. Sequencing used immunoSEQ multiplex PCR; TCRdb keeps in-frame clones, though not all of them. The sample records about 1.9 million clones, over 85% being singletons. Naivety among CD8 cells was defined by CD45RO negativity and positive CCR7 selection, thereby excluding terminally differentiated effector memory CD45RA+ cells. Sequencing used naive CD8+ T cells from PBMCs. Receptors were obtained from a man younger than 35 in good health. Some clones in this sample may be carry-over from other donors' samples.

The gene calls are TRBV9 and TRBJ2-3; a possible D gene is TRBD2 (6 bases). The CDR3 is 16 residues long. The V gene's germline CDR1 is SGDLS and CDR2 YYNGEE. V lost 0 bases to trimming and J lost 0 bases, with 11 bases between them. The CDR3 is CASSVDNRGSTDTQYF. The DNA for the CDR3 is TGTGCCAGCAGCGTAGATAACCGGGGGAGCACAGATACGCAGTATTTT.

This clone has a single count. The J gene is TRBJ2-7, the V gene TRBV27, with 8 nucleotides matching TRBD1. The CDR3 runs 16 residues. V lost 3 bases, J lost 4 bases, and 11 bases stayed unmatched. Germline-derived CDR1 and CDR2 are MNHEY and SMNVEV (reference sequence). The CDR3 sequence is CASSFSAGGLPYEQYF. CDR3 coding DNA: TGTGCCAGCAGTTTTTCGGCAGGGGGCCTCCCTTACGAGCAGTACTTC.

This chain joins TRBV7-9 and TRBJ2-2; D is uncertain. Trimming took 0 bases from V and 6 from J, leaving 8 bases between them. The CDR3 runs to 14 residues. Germline assignment: CDR1 SEHNR and CDR2 FQNEAQ (reference sequence). Here the CDR3 DNA reads TGTGCCAGCAGCTTAGCAACCCCCCCCGGGGAGCTGTTTTTT. Its translation is CASSLATPPGELFF.

The V call is TRBV10-3, the J call TRBJ2-2, with D tentatively TRBD2 (6 bases). Germline V gives CDR1 ENHRY, CDR2 SYGVKD. V was trimmed by 4 bases and J by 3 bases, leaving 18 bases between them. The CDR3 loop spans 17 amino acids. The CDR3 loop is CAISGGLERADTGELFF. The CDR3 region has the DNA TGTGCCATCAGTGGCGGACTTGAGCGGGCCGACACCGGGGAGCTGTTTTTT.

The chain joins TRBV5-6 to TRBJ1-1; D is ambiguous. The CDR3 contains 13 residues. Germline-derived CDR1 and CDR2 are SGHDT and YYEEEE. Trimming stripped 3 bases from V and 5 bases from J, with 11 bases between. DNA of the CDR3: TGTGCCAGCAGCTATGGACTTGGGACTGAAGCTTTCTTT. It yields the protein CASSYGLGTEAFF. Full variable domain (rest looked up from reference TRBV5-6 and TRBJ1-1): DAGVTQSPTHLIKTRGQQVTLRCSPKSGHDTVSWYQQALGQGPQFIFQYYEEEERQRGNFPDRFSGHQFPNYSSELNVNALLLGDSALYLCASSYGLGTEAFFGQGTRLTVV.

CDR3 nucleotides: TGTGCCAGCAGCTTGGTTCAGGGCTCTTCCTACAATGAGCAGTTCTTC. This translates into CASSLVQGSSYNEQFF. The chain recombines TRBV5-6 with TRBJ2-1, with D perhaps TRBD1 (5 bases). Germline-derived CDR1 and CDR2 are SGHDT and YYEEEE. V lost 0 bases to trimming and J lost 1 base, with 11 bases between them. The CDR3 loop spans 16 amino acids. The full variable domain, in which reference TRBV5-6 and TRBJ2-1 provide the parts outside the CDR3, is DAGVTQSPTHLIKTRGQQVTLRCSPKSGHDTVSWYQQALGQGPQFIFQYYEEEERQRGNFPDRFSGHQFPNYSSELNVNALLLGDSALYLCASSLVQGSSYNEQFFGPGTRLTVL.

The V call is TRBV27, the J call TRBJ2-1; 7 nucleotides match TRBD1. The CDR3 runs to 14 residues. Germline V CDR1 and CDR2: MNHEY, SMNVEV (reference sequence). Trimming cost V 7 bases and J 3 bases; bases outside gene matches: 6. CDR3 protein: CASNRTGLYNEQFF. The CDR3 nucleotides are TGTGCCAGCAATCGGACAGGCCTCTACAATGAGCAGTTCTTC.

The chain joins TRBV9 to TRBJ1-3; D gene ambiguous. This CDR3 is built from 17 residues. Deletions cut 3 bases from V and 0 bases from J, with 16 bases between. CDR1 SGDLS and CDR2 YYNGEE come from the germline V gene. The DNA for the CDR3 is TGTGCCAGCAGCGAACTTTATACTCCCCGCTCTGGAAACACCATATATTTT. It translates to CASSELYTPRSGNTIYF.

The chain uses TRBV11-3 and TRBJ2-1; TRBD2 aligns across 8 bases. The CDR3 runs to 15 residues. In germline, CDR1 is SGHNT, CDR2 YENEEA. The trim removed 1 base at V and 7 bases at J, leaving 6 bases unmatched. CDR3 loop: CASSLGAGDGNEQFF. The CDR3 DNA reads TGTGCCAGCAGCTTAGGAGCGGGAGATGGGAATGAGCAGTTCTTC. Together with reference TRBV11-3 and TRBJ2-1, the CDR3 gives the full variable domain: EAGVVQSPRYKIIEKKQPVAFWCNPISGHNTLYWYLQNLGQGPELLIRYENEEAVDDSQLPKDRFSAERLKGVDSTLKIQPAELGDSAVYLCASSLGAGDGNEQFFGPGTRLTVL.

Worth noting for this clone: Different DNA sequences within this sample yield the same CDR3. The chain has TRBV7-9 and TRBJ2-7; 8 bases match TRBD1. Trimming took 4 bases from V and 3 from J; bases not matched to a gene: 5. This CDR3 is built from 14 residues. The germline gives CDR1 SEHNR, CDR2 FQNEAQ (reference sequence). CDR3 loop: CASSSRQGSYEQYF. The CDR3 DNA follows: TGTGCCAGCAGCTCGCGACAGGGGAGCTACGAGCAGTACTTC.

The chain recombines TRBV10-1 with TRBJ2-7; 9 nucleotides agree with TRBD2. This CDR3 comprises 16 residues. Germline V gene lookup returns CDR1 WNHNN and CDR2 SYGVQD (reference sequence). The trim removed 9 bases at V and 6 bases at J, leaving 18 bases unmatched. As DNA, the CDR3 is TGCGCCAGGGACTCCGAAACCCCGGCTAGCGGGACCGAGCAGTACTTC. Encoded protein: CARDSETPASGTEQYF.

This clone was recorded once. V usage is TRBV29-1 and J usage is TRBJ2-1; the D is unclear. V was trimmed by 0 bases and J by 10 bases, leaving 7 bases between them. Germline CDR1 reads SQVTM; CDR2 reads ANQGSEA. This CDR3 has 11 residues. CDR3 DNA sequence: TGCAGCGTTGAAGATAACTGGGAGCAGTTCTTC. Protein: CSVEDNWEQFF.

This sequence joins TRBV28 and TRBJ2-2; TRBD1 matches at 8 bases. The ends lost 6 bases at V and 3 bases at J; junction bases unmatched: 12. The CDR3 extends over 17 amino acids. Germline V lookup: CDR1 MDHEN, CDR2 SYDVKM. The CDR3 DNA sequence: TGTGCCAGCAGCTGGGACAGGCGGGGATCGGACACCGGGGAGCTGTTTTTT. Its protein product is CASSWDRRGSDTGELFF.

The chain combines TRBV28 with TRBJ2-7; D is unclear. The CDR3 totals 14 residues. Germline CDR1 reads MDHEN; CDR2 reads SYDVKM. Deletions cut 3 bases from V and 2 bases from J, with 11 bases between. The CDR3 DNA reads as TGTGCCAGCAGTTTTTGGGGTTACACCTACGAGCAGTACTTC. Translation gives CASSFWGYTYEQYF. Full variable domain (missing parts from reference TRBV28 and TRBJ2-7): DVKVTQSSRYLVKRTGEKVFLECVQDMDHENMFWYRQDPGLGLRLIYFSYDVKMKEKGDIPEGYSVSREKKERFSLILESASTNQTSMYLCASSFWGYTYEQYFGPGTRLTVT.

Remarks on this clone: This specimen includes other DNA sequences encoding the same CDR3. The chain uses TRBV27 and TRBJ2-2; perhaps TRBD2 as D (5 bases). This CDR3 contains 13 residues. Germline values: CDR1 MNHEY, CDR2 SMNVEV (reference sequence). V was pared by 3 bases and J by 5 bases, with 7 bases between. CDR3 in DNA: TGTGCCAGCAGTTTGAGGGCGACCGGGGAGCTGTTTTTT. It encodes CASSLRATGELFF.

The chain uses TRBV7-9 and TRBJ2-1; 10 bases line up with TRBD2. Germline V gives CDR1 SEHNR, CDR2 FQNEAQ (reference sequence). Trimming cost V 5 bases and J 13 bases; bases outside gene matches: 11. The CDR3 has 14 residues. CDR3 coding DNA: TGTGCCAGCAGCCCAACCCCGGGACTAGCGAAACAGTTCTTC. It translates to CASSPTPGLAKQFF. Based on the CDR3 plus reference TRBV7-9 and TRBJ2-1, the full variable domain is DTGVSQNPRHKITKRGQNVTFRCDPISEHNRLYWYRQTLGQGPEFLTYFQNEAQLEKSRLLSDRFSAERPKGSFSTLEIQRTEQGDSAMYLCASSPTPGLAKQFFGPGTRLTVL.

The chain links TRBV18 to TRBJ2-3, with D perhaps matching TRBD2 (5 bases). The CDR3 consists of 13 residues. V gave up 6 bases and J gave up 4 bases, with 11 bases separating them. Germline lookup yields CDR1 KGHSH and CDR2 LQKENI. DNA for the CDR3: TGTGCCAGCTCGCAATTGGAGGCAGATACGCAGTATTTT. Its translation is CASSQLEADTQYF.

This chain joins TRBV9 and TRBJ2-1; 8 nucleotides line up with TRBD2. CDR3 length: 16 amino acids. V was clipped by 0 bases and J by 7 bases; unmatched bases: 9. Germline V gene data show CDR1 as SGDLS and CDR2 as YYNGEE. CDR3 residues: CASSVGVRAGENEQFF. The CDR3 coding sequence is TGTGCCAGCAGCGTAGGGGTGCGAGCGGGAGAGAATGAGCAGTTCTTC.

The V gene is TRBV4-2, the J gene TRBJ1-2, with D uncertain. The CDR3 totals 15 residues. The V end was cut by 2 bases, the J end by 2 bases, with 12 bases between. CDR1 LGHNA and CDR2 YNFKEQ come from the germline V gene. The CDR3 DNA sequence: TGTGCCAGCAGCCAACTCGATGCCCAAAACTATGGCTACACCTTC. Its protein product is CASSQLDAQNYGYTF.

The gene calls are TRBV5-4 and TRBJ2-7, with D possibly matching TRBD1 (6 bases). CDR1 SGHNT and CDR2 YYREEE come from the germline V gene (reference sequence). V lost 4 bases to trimming and J lost 4 bases, with 18 bases between them. The CDR3 has 15 residues. The CDR3 nucleotides are TGTGCCAGCAGCCCGACAAGGGGGATCGGATACGAGCAGTACTTC. This encodes CASSPTRGIGYEQYF.

With respect to this clone: The limits of the CDR3 on the DNA are not certain, so only TCRdb's listed CDR3 is given. The chain couples TRBV28 to TRBJ1-1; the table calls TRBD1, which could not be checked here. The CDR3 numbers 16 amino acids, ends counted. From germline, CDR1 is MDHEN and CDR2 SYDVKM. CDR3 region: CASSFLAGGWWTEAFF.